Below are 8 T cell receptor beta chains sequenced from a single sample in a study of molecular identifiers for immune sequencing clone quantification. TCRdb re-called the PCR reads with MiXCR, one entry per CDR3 protein. The data show about 54,000 distinct CDR3 sequences, with 20% to 25% seen just once and around 1.9% held by the top ten. Source material: naive CD8+ T cells from blood, with Jurkat cell RNA spiked in. Subset meaning: FACS-sorted CD8+CD4-CCR7+CD45RA+ naive T cells. The receptors here all came from a human donor in good health. Some libraries in this study had Jurkat cell RNA spiked in.

This clonotype was observed a handful of times. The V and J genes are TRBV7-6 and TRBJ2-3; TRBD2 matches 8 bases. The length of the CDR3 is 14 residues. Germline V CDR1 and CDR2: SGHVS, FNYEAQ. V shed 6 bases and J 4 bases; nucleotides not matched to a gene: 6. The CDR3 region has the DNA TGTGCCAGCAGTAATAACGGGGGGGCAGATACGCAGTATTTT. It yields the protein CASSNNGGADTQYF.

The chain couples TRBV20-1 to TRBJ2-1; a weak D match, TRBD2 (5 bases). The CDR3 covers 15 residues. The germline gives CDR1 DFQATT, CDR2 SNEGSKA (reference sequence). V was pared by 0 bases and J by 6 bases, with 15 bases between. As DNA, the CDR3 is TGCAGTGCTAGAGATCGGGATATGGTTGGCAATGAGCAGTTCTTC. Its protein product is CSARDRDMVGNEQFF.

This sequence joins TRBV3-1 and TRBJ2-1; TRBD1 might be the D (7 bases). Trimming took off 2 bases at V and 3 bases at J, with 14 bases between the two ends. Germline V gene lookup returns CDR1 LGHDT and CDR2 YNNKEL (reference sequence). This CDR3 spans 16 amino acids. Written as DNA, the CDR3 is TGTGCCAGCAGCCAACCGACAGGGAGGTTCTACAATGAGCAGTTCTTC. Its protein product is CASSQPTGRFYNEQFF.

The chain has TRBV9 and TRBJ1-2; 8 nucleotides align to TRBD1. J lost 5 bases, V lost 4 bases, and 10 bases had no gene match. This CDR3 contains 15 residues. From germline, CDR1 is SGDLS and CDR2 YYNGEE. DNA for the CDR3: TGTGCCAGCAGCATCCGGGACAGGTCCCCATATGGCTACACCTTC. It yields the protein CASSIRDRSPYGYTF.

Points on this clonotype: A much larger clonotype is one base distant, so this may be a read error. The chain employs TRBV6-5 and TRBJ1-2; 7 bases line up with TRBD1. CDR1 and CDR2 from the germline V gene are MNHEY and SVGAGI. This CDR3 has 15 amino acids. The CDR3 DNA sequence: TGTGCCAGCAGTTACTCGGTAGGGGGCTACTATGGCCACACCTTC. It encodes CASSYSVGGYYGHTF.

This clonotype was picked up many times. The V and J genes are TRBV4-3 and TRBJ2-7, with TRBD1 as a possible D gene (6 bases). The germline V gene encodes CDR1 LGHNA and CDR2 YSLEER. This CDR3 has 16 amino acids. Trimming shortened V by 2 bases and J by 3 bases, and 17 bases separated the two germline ends. The CDR3 loop reads CASSQYVQGLDYEQYF. The CDR3 nucleotides read TGCGCCAGCAGCCAATATGTACAGGGTTTAGACTACGAGCAGTACTTC.

Turning to this clonotype: A clone one base away is much larger, so this may be a read error. This chain uses TRBV13 with TRBJ2-5; D is unresolved. V shed 2 bases and J shed 5 bases, with 9 bases lying between them. The CDR3 is 13 amino acids. Looked up from germline, CDR1 is PRHDT and CDR2 is FYEKMQ (reference sequence). CDR3 nucleotide sequence: TGTGCCAGCAGCTTAAATGACGGGGAGACCCAGTACTTC. Residues: CASSLNDGETQYF.

The chain links TRBV4-3 to TRBJ2-3; 10 bases align to TRBD2. The trim removed 1 base at V and 0 bases at J, leaving 10 bases unmatched. CDR1 LGHNA and CDR2 YSLEER come from the germline V gene. The CDR3 extends over 19 amino acids. The CDR3 nucleotides are TGCGCCAGCAGCCAAGTCCAGCGGGGGGGCCTCGGGAGCACAGATACGCAGTATTTT. This encodes CASSQVQRGGLGSTDTQYF.